This entry concerns a single T cell receptor (beta chain). Its specificity is not known. The entry originates in a study of shared clonotypes between healthy human individuals. Germline V CDR1 and CDR2: SEHNR, FQNEAQ (reference sequence). J lost 7 bases, V lost 6 bases, and 9 bases had no gene match. The CDR3 has 16 amino acids. The method was immunoSEQ multiplex PCR; TCRdb's version includes in-frame clones alone and lacks a portion of them. The sample carries hundreds of thousands of clones, over 95% recorded once. Naive CD8 cells lacked CD45RO and underwent positive selection for CCR7, leaving out terminally differentiated effector memory CD45RA+ cells. Notes on the study in general: Richness estimates generally favored naive over memory subsets.

The source is a woman under 40 in good health. Sequences were obtained from naive CD8+ T cells sorted from blood. The gene calls are TRBV7-9 and TRBJ2-3, with 14 bases fitting TRBD2. DNA for the CDR3: TGTGCCAGCAGTAGAAGACTAGCGGGAGGGCAAAATACGCAGTATTTT. It translates to CASSRRLAGGQNTQYF.